This T cell receptor beta chain was documented in a study of cytomegalovirus exposure and HLA in healthy donors. Study results and caveats: The classifier was said to identify cytomegalovirus status with high specificity and sensitivity.

Both 60 Vbeta primers and 13 Jbeta primers went into the PCR. Profiling relied on immunoSEQ multiplex PCR, and the TCRdb table lists in-frame clones only, not all of them. The table has tens of thousands of clones, roughly 80% seen once. Participants comprised healthy donors of bone marrow. Regarding this clone: Its matching antigen is unknown.

The CDR3 has 14 residues. Germline CDR1 MGHRA, CDR2 YSYEKL. Trimming cost V 0 bases and J 2 bases, with 7 bases left between them. The receptor was derived from a woman aged 40 to 50 in good health and CMV-seropositive. Sequences were obtained from PBMCs. The rearrangement links TRBV4-1 to TRBJ1-2; tentative D call: TRBD1 (5 bases). CDR3 protein: CASSQDGGNYGYTF. The CDR3 coding sequence is TGCGCCAGCAGCCAAGATGGGGGGAACTATGGCTACACCTTC.